The rows below give T cell receptor beta chains drawn from one sample of a study of shared clonotypes between healthy human individuals. TCRdb's table, derived via immunoSEQ multiplex PCR, lists solely in-frame clones and lacks some. The sample includes about 470,000 clones, around 75% of them seen just once. Sequencing was carried out using PBMCs. The receptors derive from a woman aged 35 to 49 in good health. Some clones in this sample may be carry-over from other donors' samples. CDR3s include the opening cysteine and the closing phenylalanine or tryptophan. D genes are given only for firm matches. Expanded clones are given a class, and other clones once, few, many or no size at all.

CDR3nt	CDR3aa	abundance	d_gene	v_gene	j_gene
TGCGCCAGCAGCCAACCCTCAATTCATAGCGGGAGAGATGCCTACGAGCAGTACTTC	CASSQPSIHSGRDAYEQYF	once	TRBD2	TRBV4-1	TRBJ2-7
TGTGCCAGCAGTCCCCCCGCACAGGGCCCAGAGCCCCAGCATTTT	CASSPPAQGPEPQHF	.	.	TRBV28	TRBJ1-5
TGTGCCAGCAGCCCGGGCGGGGGCGGCTATGGCTACACCTTC	CASSPGGGGYGYTF	.	.	TRBV5-5	TRBJ1-2
TGTGCCAGCAGCTTAGGCCAGGGGTCATATGAAAAACTGTTTTTT	CASSLGQGSYEKLFF	.	.	TRBV5-6	TRBJ1-4
TGTGCCAGCAGTGTTAGTCTGCGAGATACGCAGTATTTT	CASSVSLRDTQYF	few	.	TRBV2	TRBJ2-3
TGTGCCAGCAGCTCCTCGACAGGGATAACAGATACGCAGTATTTT	CASSSSTGITDTQYF	.	TRBD1	TRBV7-2	TRBJ2-3
TGTGCCAGCACAATCGGAGGAATGAACACTGAAGCTTTCTTT	CASTIGGMNTEAFF	few	.	TRBV7-9	TRBJ1-1
TGCGCCAGCAGCCACGGGCTAGCGCATGAGCAGTTCTTC	CASSHGLAHEQFF	once	.	TRBV4-1	TRBJ2-1
TGTGCCAGCTTAGGGGGGTGGAACACTGAAGCTTTCTTT	CASLGGWNTEAFF	.	.	TRBV28	TRBJ1-1
TGCGCCAGCACGAAGGGGGTTATTACAGAGAGCATCTACGAGCAGTACTTC	CASTKGVITESIYEQYF	.	.	TRBV23-1	TRBJ2-7
TGCGCCAGCAGCTTCGGACAGGGGGACACCGGGGAGCTGTTTTTT	CASSFGQGDTGELFF	.	TRBD1	TRBV5-1	TRBJ2-2
TGTGCCAGCAGCCCCTGGTTGGGGGGCACCGGGGAGCTGTTTTTT	CASSPWLGGTGELFF	.	.	TRBV5-4	TRBJ2-2
TGCGCCAGCAGTGGGCTAGCTGGAGATACGCAGTATTTT	CASSGLAGDTQYF	many	.	TRBV10-1	TRBJ2-3
TGTGCCAGCAGCTTAGATGCGAACACTGAAGCTTTCTTT	CASSLDANTEAFF	.	.	TRBV11-3	TRBJ1-1
TGTGCCAGCAGTTTGTGGGTGAATGGCTACACCTTC	CASSLWVNGYTF	once	.	TRBV28	TRBJ1-2
TGTGCCAGCAGTGGGACAGGGGAAGTCCGGGAGCTGTTTTTT	CASSGTGEVRELFF	many	TRBD1	TRBV6-1	TRBJ2-2
TGCGCCAGCAGCCCCGGGACGGTCTCTGGAAACACCATATATTTT	CASSPGTVSGNTIYF	.	.	TRBV5-1	TRBJ1-3
TGTGCCAGTAGTATAGGTAGGCAGGGTGACGATACGCAGTATTTT	CASSIGRQGDDTQYF	once	.	TRBV19	TRBJ2-3
TGCGCCAGCAGCCAAGATCTCATGGCAGATACGCAGTATTTT	CASSQDLMADTQYF	.	.	TRBV4-3	TRBJ2-3
TGTGCTACGGGCAATGAGCAGTTCTTC	CATGNEQFF	.	.	TRBV19	TRBJ2-1
TGTGCCAGCAGTTACTCTGGGGCTCAGGTCGGGGAGCTGTTTTTT	CASSYSGAQVGELFF	.	.	TRBV6-6	TRBJ2-2
TGCGCCAGCAGCTTGGGACTAGCGGGAGCGAGTACAGATACGCAGTATTTT	CASSLGLAGASTDTQYF	.	TRBD2	TRBV5-1	TRBJ2-3
TGTGCCAGCAGCCCAGGGCGGGTCTCCTACGAGCAGTACTTC	CASSPGRVSYEQYF	few	.	TRBV7-2	TRBJ2-7
TGTGCCAGCTCTGGACAGGTGGACACCGGGGAGCTGTTTTTT	CASSGQVDTGELFF	.	TRBD1	TRBV18	TRBJ2-2
TGCGCCAGCAGCACTCTTCAAGAGACCCAGTACTTC	CASSTLQETQYF	.	.	TRBV5-1	TRBJ2-5
TGTGCCAGCAGCCCAAATGTAAGGGCCGTGGAGTCCAAAAACATTCAGTACTTC	CASSPNVRAVESKNIQYF	.	.	TRBV21-1	TRBJ2-4
TGTGCCAGCAGTGATCGGTACTCTGGGGCCAACGTCCTGACTTTC	CASSDRYSGANVLTF	.	.	TRBV6-1	TRBJ2-6
TGTGCCAGCAGCCCAGACAGGGTGAGGGGCTACACCTTC	CASSPDRVRGYTF	once	TRBD1	TRBV5-6	TRBJ1-2
TGTGCCAGCAGTCATACCCGGGGAAACACCTACGAGCAGTACTTC	CASSHTRGNTYEQYF	.	.	TRBV13	TRBJ2-7
TGTGCCAGCAGCCTACCGCCTCGGCGGGCCACCTACAATGAGCAGTTCTTC	CASSLPPRRATYNEQFF	.	.	TRBV7-9	TRBJ2-1
TGTGCCAGCTCACCAAGGACAGATCCAGATACGCAGTATTTT	CASSPRTDPDTQYF	.	.	TRBV18	TRBJ2-3
TGTGCCAGCTCACCGTCAGCCACTTATCGGTACGAGCAGTACTTC	CASSPSATYRYEQYF	.	.	TRBV18	TRBJ2-7
TGTGCCAGCAGCGCCAAAGACAGGGGAGACACCGGGGAGCTGTTTTTT	CASSAKDRGDTGELFF	once	TRBD1	TRBV9	TRBJ2-2
TGCGCCAGCAGCCCCGGTTCATGGGACACTGAAGCTTTCTTT	CASSPGSWDTEAFF	few	.	TRBV4-3	TRBJ1-1
TGTGCCAGCAGTCCTAGCGGGAGGTACTACGAGCAGTACTTC	CASSPSGRYYEQYF	once	TRBD2	TRBV28	TRBJ2-7
TGTGCCAGCTCACCACCGAGGGGTCAGCCTGAGCAGTTCTTC	CASSPPRGQPEQFF	.	.	TRBV18	TRBJ2-1
TGTGCCAGCAGCTTAGATCCTAGCGGGAGGTCTGGTACGCAGTATTTT	CASSLDPSGRSGTQYF	.	TRBD2	TRBV11-2	TRBJ2-3
TGTGCCAGTAGTCAAAGGTCGGGGGCCGGGGAGCTGTTTTTT	CASSQRSGAGELFF	.	.	TRBV19	TRBJ2-2
TGTGCCAGCAGCTTACCGGCGGCCATGAACACTGAAGCTTTCTTT	CASSLPAAMNTEAFF	.	.	TRBV7-8	TRBJ1-1
TGTGCCAGCAGCTCATACCTCAGGGGGCCCCTTTACGAGCAGTACTTC	CASSSYLRGPLYEQYF	.	TRBD1	TRBV7-9	TRBJ2-7
TGTGCCTGGAGTGAAGTTGGAAACACCATATATTTT	CAWSEVGNTIYF	once	.	TRBV30	TRBJ1-3
TGTGCCAGCAGTGAATGGGAGGGGGCAGATACGCAGTATTTT	CASSEWEGADTQYF	.	.	TRBV2	TRBJ2-3
TGTGCCAGCAGCGCCCGGGACGGTTATCAGCCCCAGCATTTT	CASSARDGYQPQHF	.	.	TRBV7-2	TRBJ1-5
TGTGCCAGCAGCCAACTGGGCGGATCCTACGAGCAGTACTTC	CASSQLGGSYEQYF	once	.	TRBV14	TRBJ2-7
TGTGCCAGCAGGACCGGTGGAAACACCATATATTTT	CASRTGGNTIYF	few	.	TRBV28	TRBJ1-3
TGTGCCAGCAGCCCCGGGACTAGCGGGAGAGGGGAGCAGTACTTC	CASSPGTSGRGEQYF	.	TRBD2	TRBV11-3	TRBJ2-7
TGTGCCAGCAGCGTGAACACTGAAGCTTTCTTT	CASSVNTEAFF	.	.	TRBV28	TRBJ1-1
TGCGCCAGCAGCTTAGGGGGAGGTAACACTGAAGCTTTCTTT	CASSLGGGNTEAFF	.	.	TRBV5-1	TRBJ1-1
TGTGCCAGCAGCACGACGGGGGGATTTCAGCCCCAGCATTTT	CASSTTGGFQPQHF	.	.	TRBV5-8	TRBJ1-5
TGTGCCAGCAGTTACAGGTCGGGGCCCAATGAGCAGTTCTTC	CASSYRSGPNEQFF	few	.	TRBV6-5	TRBJ2-1
TGTGCCAGCAGCAAGACTAGCGGGAGACTCACAGATACGCAGTATTTT	CASSKTSGRLTDTQYF	.	.	TRBV21-1	TRBJ2-3
TGCGCCAGCAGCGTAACCGGGACAGGATACTACGAGCAGTACTTC	CASSVTGTGYYEQYF	.	TRBD1	TRBV5-1	TRBJ2-7
TGTGCCAGTTGGGGGGGGGCATATAGCAATCAGCCCCAGCATTTT	CASWGGAYSNQPQHF	.	.	TRBV6-6	TRBJ1-5